This is a list of T cell receptor beta chains from one sample in a study of long-term antiretroviral therapy in people with HIV. Generated by immunoSEQ multiplex PCR, the TCRdb table keeps only in-frame clones and is missing some. The data show around 35,000 clones, with about 95% seen just once and roughly 2.5% held by the top ten. The sample consisted of unsorted PBMCs, taken around 6.6 years after starting antiretroviral therapy. The origin of the receptors is a man under 40 with HIV. Each CDR3 is given with its conserved first and last residue. A D gene is named only where the DNA matches it firmly. Not all rows give a size; the values are once, few, many and, for expanded clones, a class.

v_call	clone_size	j_call	d_call	cdr3_aa	cdr3_nt
TRBV15	.	TRBJ2-3	.	CATSSGSRFDTQYF	TGTGCCACCAGCAGTGGATCTCGTTTTGATACGCAGTATTTT
TRBV7-3	.	TRBJ1-6	.	CASSLGDSPDSPLHF	TGTGCCAGCAGCTTAGGCGACAGCCCGGATTCACCCCTCCACTTT
TRBV5-8	.	TRBJ1-4	TRBD1	CASSLGQAFEKLFF	TGTGCCAGCAGCCTGGGACAGGCTTTTGAAAAACTGTTTTTT
TRBV30	.	TRBJ1-1	.	CAWSRSNTEAFF	TGTGCCTGGAGCAGGTCGAACACTGAAGCTTTCTTT
TRBV29-1	medium-sized	TRBJ2-7	.	CSVGGGEPYEQYF	TGCAGCGTTGGAGGAGGGGAACCCTACGAGCAGTACTTC
TRBV27	once	TRBJ2-2	TRBD2	CASSRTSGATGELFF	TGTGCCAGCAGTAGGACTAGCGGGGCAACCGGGGAGCTGTTTTTT
TRBV6-5	.	TRBJ1-1	.	CASSYGIGTEAFF	TGTGCCAGCAGTTATGGGATCGGCACTGAAGCTTTCTTT
TRBV7-3	.	TRBJ2-3	TRBD1	CASSSGRDRDTDTQYF	TGTGCCAGCAGCTCGGGTAGGGACAGGGATACAGATACGCAGTATTTT
TRBV2	.	TRBJ2-1	.	CASRTGPLGNEQFF	TGTGCCAGCAGGACGGGACCTCTGGGGAATGAGCAGTTCTTC
TRBV18	few	TRBJ2-7	.	CASSPADSYEQYF	TGTGCCAGCTCACCGGCGGACAGCTACGAGCAGTACTTC
TRBV16	.	TRBJ2-1	.	CASSHPSTSSYNEQFF	TGTGCCAGCAGCCATCCCAGTACTAGCTCCTACAATGAGCAGTTCTTC
TRBV5-6	.	TRBJ1-4	.	CASSFLQGGEKLFF	TGTGCCAGCAGCTTTTTACAGGGTGGGGAAAAACTGTTTTTT
TRBV15	.	TRBJ2-7	.	CATSRDGASTYEQYF	TGTGCCACCAGCAGAGATGGCGCATCGACCTACGAGCAGTACTTC